The clone carrying this TCR beta chain occurred a few times. Antigen specificity is unknown. This specimen belongs to a study of cytomegalovirus exposure and HLA in healthy donors. The study's findings and limits: Published work reported that the classifier diagnosed cytomegalovirus status with high specificity and sensitivity. A link between a missense DCLRE1C variant and TCR beta V- and J-gene trimming emerged from a later analysis.

The PCR had 60 Vbeta and 13 Jbeta primers. Generated by immunoSEQ multiplex PCR, the TCRdb table keeps only in-frame clones and is missing some. Of some 110,000 clones in the sample, just under 75% were seen once. Germline lookup yields CDR1 MNHEY and CDR2 SMNVEV (reference sequence). Trimming removed 1 base from V and 9 bases from J, with 12 bases in between. The CDR3 extends over 13 amino acids. The receptor comes from a man aged 55 to 69 in good health and CMV-seropositive. The V gene is TRBV27, the J gene TRBJ1-1, with D possibly matching TRBD1 (6 bases). The specimen sequenced was PBMCs. This CDR3 reads CASSLWGGRQAFF. The CDR3 DNA sequence: TGTGCCAGCAGTTTATGGGGGGGGCGCCAAGCTTTCTTT.